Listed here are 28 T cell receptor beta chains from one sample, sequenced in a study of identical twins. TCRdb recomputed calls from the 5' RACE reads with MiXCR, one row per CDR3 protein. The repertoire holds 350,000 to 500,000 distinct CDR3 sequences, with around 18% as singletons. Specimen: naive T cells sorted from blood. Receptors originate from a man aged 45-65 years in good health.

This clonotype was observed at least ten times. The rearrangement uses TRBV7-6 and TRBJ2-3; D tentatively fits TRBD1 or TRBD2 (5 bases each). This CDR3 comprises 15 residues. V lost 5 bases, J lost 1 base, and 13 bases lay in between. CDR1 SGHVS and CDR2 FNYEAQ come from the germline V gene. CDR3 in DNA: TGTGCCAGCAGCCTCGGGGACGTTGGCACAGATACGCAGTATTTT. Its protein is CASSLGDVGTDTQYF.

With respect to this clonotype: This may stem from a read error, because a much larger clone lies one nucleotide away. The CDR3 DNA reads as TGCAGTGCTAGAGATAGCGTGAGGTCTAGCAATGAGCAGTTCTTC. Translation: CSARDSVRSSNEQFF. The J gene is TRBJ2-1, the V gene TRBV20-1; D may be TRBD2 (5 bases). Germline-derived CDR1 and CDR2 are DFQATT and SNEGSKA (reference sequence). The CDR3 is 15 residues long. V lost 0 bases and J lost 6, with 15 bases in between.

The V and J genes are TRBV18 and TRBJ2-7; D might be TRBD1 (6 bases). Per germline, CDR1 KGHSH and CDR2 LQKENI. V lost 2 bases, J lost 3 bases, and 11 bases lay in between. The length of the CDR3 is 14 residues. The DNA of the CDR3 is TGTGCCAGCTCACCATACCAGGGGAGCTACGAGCAGTACTTC. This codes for CASSPYQGSYEQYF.

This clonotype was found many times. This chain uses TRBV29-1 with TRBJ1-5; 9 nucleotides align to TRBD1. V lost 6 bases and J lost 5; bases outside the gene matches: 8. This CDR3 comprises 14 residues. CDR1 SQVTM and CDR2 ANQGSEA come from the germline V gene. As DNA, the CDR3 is TGCAGCGTGGCACAGGGGGCCTTTGATCAGCCCCAGCATTTT. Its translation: CSVAQGAFDQPQHF.

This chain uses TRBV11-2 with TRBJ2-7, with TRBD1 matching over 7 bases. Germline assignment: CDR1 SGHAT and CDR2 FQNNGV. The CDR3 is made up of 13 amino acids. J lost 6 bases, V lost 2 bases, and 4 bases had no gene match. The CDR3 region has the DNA TGTGCCAGCAGCTTACCAGGGGGAGCCGAGCAGTACTTC. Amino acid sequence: CASSLPGGAEQYF.

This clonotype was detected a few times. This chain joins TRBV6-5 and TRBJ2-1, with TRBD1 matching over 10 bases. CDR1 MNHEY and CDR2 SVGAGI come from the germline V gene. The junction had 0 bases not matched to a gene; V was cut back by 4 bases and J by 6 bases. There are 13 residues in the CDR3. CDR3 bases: TGTGCCAGCAGTTGGGACAGGGGCAATGAGCAGTTCTTC. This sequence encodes CASSWDRGNEQFF.

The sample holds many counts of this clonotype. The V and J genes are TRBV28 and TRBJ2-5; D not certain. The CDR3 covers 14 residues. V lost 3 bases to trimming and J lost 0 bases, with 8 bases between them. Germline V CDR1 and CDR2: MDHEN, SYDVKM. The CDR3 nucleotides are TGTGCCAGCAGTTTTTTCGGAAACCAAGAGACCCAGTACTTC. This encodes CASSFFGNQETQYF. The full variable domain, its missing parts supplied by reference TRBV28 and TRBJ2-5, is DVKVTQSSRYLVKRTGEKVFLECVQDMDHENMFWYRQDPGLGLRLIYFSYDVKMKEKGDIPEGYSVSREKKERFSLILESASTNQTSMYLCASSFFGNQETQYFGPGTRLLVL.

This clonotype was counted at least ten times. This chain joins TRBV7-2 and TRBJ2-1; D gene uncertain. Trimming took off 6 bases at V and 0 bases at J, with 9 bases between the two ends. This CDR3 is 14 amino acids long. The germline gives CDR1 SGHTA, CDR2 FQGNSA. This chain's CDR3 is CASRRASSYNEQFF. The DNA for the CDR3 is TGTGCCAGCAGAAGGGCTAGCTCCTACAATGAGCAGTTCTTC.

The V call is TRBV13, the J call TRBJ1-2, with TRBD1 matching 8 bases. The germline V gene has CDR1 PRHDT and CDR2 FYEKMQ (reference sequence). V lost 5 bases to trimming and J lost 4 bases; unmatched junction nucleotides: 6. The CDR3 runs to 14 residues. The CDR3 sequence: CASSPGQGAYGYTF. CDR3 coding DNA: TGTGCCAGCAGCCCCGGACAGGGAGCCTATGGCTACACCTTC.

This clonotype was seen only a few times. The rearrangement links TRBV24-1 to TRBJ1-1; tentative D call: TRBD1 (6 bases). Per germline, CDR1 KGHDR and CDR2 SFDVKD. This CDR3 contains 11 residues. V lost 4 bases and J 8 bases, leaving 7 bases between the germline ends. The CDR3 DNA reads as TGTGCCACCAGTGAACAGGGAGAAGCTTTCTTT. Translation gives CATSEQGEAFF.

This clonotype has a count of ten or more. The CDR3 nucleotides read TGTGCCAGCAGGATCTGGACGGGGGCTCTCGAGCAGTACTTC. This gives the protein CASRIWTGALEQYF. This rearrangement joins TRBV6-2 or TRBV6-3 to TRBJ2-7; possibly TRBD1 or TRBD2 for D (6 bases each). Germline lookup yields CDR1 MNHEY and CDR2 SVGEGT. V shed 6 bases and J shed 6 bases, with 18 bases lying between them. CDR3 size: 14 residues.

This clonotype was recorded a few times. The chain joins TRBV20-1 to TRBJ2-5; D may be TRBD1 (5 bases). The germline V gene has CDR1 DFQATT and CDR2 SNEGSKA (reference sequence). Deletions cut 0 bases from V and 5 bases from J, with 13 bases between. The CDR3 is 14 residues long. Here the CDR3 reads CSARDPTVGETQYF. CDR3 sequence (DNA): TGCAGTGCTAGAGATCCGACAGTGGGGGAGACCCAGTACTTC.

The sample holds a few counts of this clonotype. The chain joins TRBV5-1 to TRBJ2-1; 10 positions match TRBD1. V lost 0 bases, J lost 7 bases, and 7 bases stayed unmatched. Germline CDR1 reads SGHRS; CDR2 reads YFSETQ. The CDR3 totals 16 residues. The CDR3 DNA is TGCGCCAGCAGCTTGGTCCGGACAGGGGGGGGTAATGAGCAGTTCTTC. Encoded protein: CASSLVRTGGGNEQFF.

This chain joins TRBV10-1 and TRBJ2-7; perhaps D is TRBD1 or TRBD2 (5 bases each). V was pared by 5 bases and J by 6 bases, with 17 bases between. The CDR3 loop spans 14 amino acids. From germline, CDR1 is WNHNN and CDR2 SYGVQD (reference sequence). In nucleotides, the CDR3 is TGCGCCAGCAGTTCGGGGCGTGCGTCGTTCGAGCAGTACTTC. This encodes CASSSGRASFEQYF.

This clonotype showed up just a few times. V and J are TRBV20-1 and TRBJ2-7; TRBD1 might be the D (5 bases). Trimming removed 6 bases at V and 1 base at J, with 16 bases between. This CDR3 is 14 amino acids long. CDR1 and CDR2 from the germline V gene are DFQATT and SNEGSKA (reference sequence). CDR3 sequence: CSAEPREESYEQYF. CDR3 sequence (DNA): TGCAGTGCAGAACCCAGGGAAGAGTCCTACGAGCAGTACTTC.

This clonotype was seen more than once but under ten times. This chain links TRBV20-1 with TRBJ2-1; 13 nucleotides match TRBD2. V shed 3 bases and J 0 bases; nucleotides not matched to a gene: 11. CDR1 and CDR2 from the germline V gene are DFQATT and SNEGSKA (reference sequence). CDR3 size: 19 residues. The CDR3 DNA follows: TGCAGTGCTAGTCAGGTCGGGACTAGCGGGATGAGCTCCTACAATGAGCAGTTCTTC. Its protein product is CSASQVGTSGMSSYNEQFF.

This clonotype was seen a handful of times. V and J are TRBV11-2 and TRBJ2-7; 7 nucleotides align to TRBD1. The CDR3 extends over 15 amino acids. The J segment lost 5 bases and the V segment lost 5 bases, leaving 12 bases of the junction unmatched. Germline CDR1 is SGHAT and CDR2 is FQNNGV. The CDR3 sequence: CASSPSTGTVNEQYF. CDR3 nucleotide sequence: TGTGCCAGCAGCCCAAGTACCGGGACAGTCAACGAGCAGTACTTC.

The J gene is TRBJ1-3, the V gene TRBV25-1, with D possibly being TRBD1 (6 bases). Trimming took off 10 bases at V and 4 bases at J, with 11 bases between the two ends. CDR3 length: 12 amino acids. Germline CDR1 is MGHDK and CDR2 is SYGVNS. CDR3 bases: TGTGCCACCGCACAGGGAGGAAACACCATATATTTT. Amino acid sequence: CATAQGGNTIYF.

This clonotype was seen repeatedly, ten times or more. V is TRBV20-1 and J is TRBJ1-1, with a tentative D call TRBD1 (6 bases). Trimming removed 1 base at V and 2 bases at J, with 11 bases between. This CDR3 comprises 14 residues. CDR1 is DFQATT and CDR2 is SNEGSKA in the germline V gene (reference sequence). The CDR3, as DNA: TGCAGTGCTAGAGCGGACAGAATAAACACTGAAGCTTTCTTT. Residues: CSARADRINTEAFF.

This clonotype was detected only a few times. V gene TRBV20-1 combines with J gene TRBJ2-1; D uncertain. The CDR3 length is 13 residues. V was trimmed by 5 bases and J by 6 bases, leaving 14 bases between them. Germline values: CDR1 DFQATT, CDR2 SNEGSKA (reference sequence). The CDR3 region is CSAVKVGINEQFF. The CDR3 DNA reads TGCAGTGCTGTTAAGGTGGGAATCAATGAGCAGTTCTTC.

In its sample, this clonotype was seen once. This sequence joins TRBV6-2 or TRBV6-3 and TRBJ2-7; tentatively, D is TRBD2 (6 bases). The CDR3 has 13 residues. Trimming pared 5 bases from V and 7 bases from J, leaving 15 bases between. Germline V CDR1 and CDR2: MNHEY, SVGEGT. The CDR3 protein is CASSRTTSGEQYF. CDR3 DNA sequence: TGTGCCAGCAGTCGGACTACTTCGGGGGAGCAGTACTTC.

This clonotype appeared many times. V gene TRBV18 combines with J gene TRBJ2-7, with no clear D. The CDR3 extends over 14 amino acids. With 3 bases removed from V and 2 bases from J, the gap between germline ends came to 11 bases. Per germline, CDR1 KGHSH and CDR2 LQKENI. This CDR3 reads CASSPAHGPYEQYF. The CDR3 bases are TGTGCCAGCTCACCGGCTCACGGTCCCTACGAGCAGTACTTC.

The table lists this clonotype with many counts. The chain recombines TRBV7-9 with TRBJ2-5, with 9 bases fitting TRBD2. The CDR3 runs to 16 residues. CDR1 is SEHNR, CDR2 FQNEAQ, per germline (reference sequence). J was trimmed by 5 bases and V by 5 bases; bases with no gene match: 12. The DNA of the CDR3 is TGTGCCAGCAGCCTATCTAGCGGGAAACGGAGGGAGACCCAGTACTTC. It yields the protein CASSLSSGKRRETQYF.

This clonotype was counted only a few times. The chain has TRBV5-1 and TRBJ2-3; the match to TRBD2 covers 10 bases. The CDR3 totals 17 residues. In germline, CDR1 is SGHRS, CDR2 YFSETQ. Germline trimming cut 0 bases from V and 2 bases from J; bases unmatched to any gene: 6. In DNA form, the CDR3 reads TGCGCCAGCAGCTTGGTTCAGACTAGCGGGTCCACAGATACGCAGTATTTT. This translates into CASSLVQTSGSTDTQYF.

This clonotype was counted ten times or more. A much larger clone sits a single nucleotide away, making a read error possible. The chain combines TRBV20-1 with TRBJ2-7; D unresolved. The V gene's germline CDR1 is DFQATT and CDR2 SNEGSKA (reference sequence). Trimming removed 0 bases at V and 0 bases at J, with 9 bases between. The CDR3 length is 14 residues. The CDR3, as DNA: TGCAGTGCTAGAGATTCCAGACCCTCCTACGAGCAGTACTTC. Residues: CSARDSRPSYEQYF.

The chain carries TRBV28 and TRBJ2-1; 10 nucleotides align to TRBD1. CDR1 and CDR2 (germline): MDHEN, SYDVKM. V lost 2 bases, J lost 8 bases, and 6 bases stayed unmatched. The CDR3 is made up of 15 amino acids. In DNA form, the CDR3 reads TGTGCCAGCAGTTTAGGGGACAGGGGTAGGGATGAGCAGTTCTTC. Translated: CASSLGDRGRDEQFF.

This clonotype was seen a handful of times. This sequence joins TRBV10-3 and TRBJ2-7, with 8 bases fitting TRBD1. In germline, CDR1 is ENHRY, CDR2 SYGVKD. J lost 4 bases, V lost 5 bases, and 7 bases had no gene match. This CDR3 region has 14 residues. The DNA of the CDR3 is TGTGCCATCAGTTCCGGGACAGGCCGATACGAGCAGTACTTC. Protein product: CAISSGTGRYEQYF.

Here the CDR3 DNA reads TGTGCCAGCAGCTCCCGGACGGTCGCCTCTGGAAACACCATATATTTT. Translating gives CASSSRTVASGNTIYF. The chain recombines TRBV13 with TRBJ1-3; D remains ambiguous. Looked up from germline, CDR1 is PRHDT and CDR2 is FYEKMQ (reference sequence). Trimming removed 4 bases at V and 0 bases at J, with 13 bases between. The CDR3 is 16 amino acids.